This T cell receptor beta chain was found in a study of cytomegalovirus exposure and HLA in healthy donors. In the study overall: The approximately 610 first-cohort repertoires shared a platform with the approximately 110 validation repertoires, as reported in a later analysis.

This CDR3 is built from 17 residues. Germline CDR1 SGHRS, CDR2 YFSETQ. V shed 0 bases and J 8 bases; nucleotides not matched to a gene: 11. Profiled with immunoSEQ multiplex PCR; TCRdb holds only in-frame clones, not every one. The sample carries 130,000 or so clones, more than 80% recorded once. General observations from the study: In vitro work confirmed that a few CMV-associated chains recognize CMV antigens. The study flagged some 170 TCR beta chains as cytomegalovirus-associated.

Separate from the approximately 700-subject first cohort was the approximately 120-subject validation cohort, to which the donors belonged. Note on this clone: Its antigen is still unknown.

The rearrangement links TRBV5-1 to TRBJ2-1, with TRBD2 matching 10 bases. This sequence originates from a young woman in good health and CMV-seropositive. The source material was PBMCs. CDR3 DNA: TGCGCCAGCAGCTTGGCTCTAGCGGGAGTCAGTGGCGATGAGCAGTTCTTC. This encodes CASSLALAGVSGDEQFF.